The rows below give T cell receptor beta chains drawn from one sample of a study of CD8 T cells in ankylosing spondylitis. TCRdb redid the calling of the 5' RACE reads with MiXCR, one entry per CDR3 protein. The table records roughly 220,000 distinct CDR3 sequences, about a sixth of them present only once. The sample was blood, either unsorted or a sorted T cell fraction (not recorded which). The source of these receptors is a male donor with ankylosing spondylitis. The CDR3 runs from the conserved cysteine through the conserved F or W. Each record gives: D gene, J gene, V gene, clone size, CDR3 protein. The D gene is left open where the match is weak. Clone size is not always given. Where it is, it says once, few, many or a class for expanded clones.

D: -; J: TRBJ2-2; V: TRBV27; size: -; CDR3: CASSSGFSGELFF
D: TRBD2; J: TRBJ2-5; V: TRBV20-1; size: few; CDR3: CSLEREGGETQYF
D: TRBD1; J: TRBJ2-7; V: TRBV20-1; size: -; CDR3: CRAGTGFSDEQYF
D: -; J: TRBJ2-7; V: TRBV12-3/TRBV12-4; size: -; CDR3: CASSREYSYEQYF
D: -; J: TRBJ1-2; V: TRBV12-3/TRBV12-4; size: few; CDR3: CASGTGTDGYTF
D: -; J: TRBJ2-3; V: TRBV29-1; size: -; CDR3: CSVVGYGIAQDTQYF
D: -; J: TRBJ2-1; V: TRBV4-1; size: -; CDR3: CASSGKGNEQFF
D: TRBD1; J: TRBJ2-3; V: TRBV11-2; size: few; CDR3: CASSLLDRATDTQYF
D: -; J: TRBJ1-2; V: TRBV12-3/TRBV12-4; size: few; CDR3: CASSDAWGYTF
D: -; J: TRBJ1-2; V: TRBV5-1; size: -; CDR3: CASSLYLTWEFYGYTF
D: TRBD1; J: TRBJ2-2; V: TRBV7-8; size: -; CDR3: CASSLWTGNTGELFF
D: -; J: TRBJ1-2; V: TRBV6-1; size: -; CDR3: CASSLGHANYGYTF
D: -; J: TRBJ1-2; V: TRBV30; size: -; CDR3: CAWTVTTNYGYTF
D: TRBD2; J: TRBJ2-1; V: TRBV12-3/TRBV12-4; size: -; CDR3: CASSLFAGGPGNEQFF
D: TRBD1; J: TRBJ1-6; V: TRBV11-2; size: -; CDR3: CASSTIWTGPNSPLHF
D: -; J: TRBJ1-5; V: TRBV7-9; size: -; CDR3: CASSLDPSNQPQHF
D: -; J: TRBJ2-2; V: TRBV5-1; size: many; CDR3: CASSPENTGELFF
D: -; J: TRBJ2-7; V: TRBV5-1; size: few; CDR3: CASSYLGALEQYF
D: -; J: TRBJ2-2; V: TRBV6-1; size: -; CDR3: CASSALGTTTGELFF
D: -; J: TRBJ2-2; V: TRBV11-2; size: -; CDR3: CASSPRQDTGELFF
D: -; J: TRBJ2-7; V: TRBV6-5; size: -; CDR3: CASSYEPNWGEQYF
D: TRBD1; J: TRBJ1-1; V: TRBV20-1; size: -; CDR3: CSARSGQGRRNTEAFF
D: -; J: TRBJ2-3; V: TRBV4-2; size: few; CDR3: CASGSPGPDTQYF
D: -; J: TRBJ1-1; V: TRBV15; size: -; CDR3: CATSTIHFGSGEAFF
D: -; J: TRBJ1-2; V: TRBV7-9; size: -; CDR3: CASSLVGAGAYGYTF
D: -; J: TRBJ2-4; V: TRBV11-2; size: -; CDR3: CASSLEEDLDVAKNIQYF
D: TRBD2; J: TRBJ2-7; V: TRBV4-1; size: few; CDR3: CASSLIAGTDSYEQYF
D: TRBD1; J: TRBJ2-3; V: TRBV2; size: -; CDR3: CASSATGPWGDTQYF
D: -; J: TRBJ1-6; V: TRBV12-5; size: -; CDR3: CASVTDSNNSPLHF
D: -; J: TRBJ1-1; V: TRBV19; size: -; CDR3: CASSISVNTEAFF
D: -; J: TRBJ2-7; V: TRBV6-2/TRBV6-3; size: few; CDR3: CASSPSLDEQYF
D: -; J: TRBJ1-2; V: TRBV27; size: -; CDR3: CASSPVGGGYTF
D: -; J: TRBJ2-7; V: TRBV28; size: -; CDR3: CASSLTSQGYHEQYF
D: -; J: TRBJ2-3; V: TRBV28; size: -; CDR3: CASSLLGVMTTDTQYF
D: -; J: TRBJ1-1; V: TRBV27; size: -; CDR3: CASSWTLGAEAFF
D: TRBD1; J: TRBJ2-7; V: TRBV6-1; size: -; CDR3: CASRARDRAPYEQYF
D: TRBD2; J: TRBJ2-1; V: TRBV20-1; size: few; CDR3: CSARDPASASGLNEQFF
D: -; J: TRBJ1-3; V: TRBV4-3; size: few; CDR3: CASSQEGRDSGNTIYF
D: -; J: TRBJ2-5; V: TRBV7-9; size: few; CDR3: CASSPAAGEPSQETQYF
D: TRBD2; J: TRBJ2-5; V: TRBV27; size: -; CDR3: CASRPGLAGETQYF
D: -; J: TRBJ2-3; V: TRBV7-9; size: -; CDR3: CASSLLERSWDTQYF
D: -; J: TRBJ1-1; V: TRBV7-8; size: many; CDR3: CASSLGSTEAFF
D: -; J: TRBJ1-1; V: TRBV25-1; size: -; CDR3: CASSGWEGMNTEAFF
D: -; J: TRBJ1-2; V: TRBV6-5; size: many; CDR3: CASSYSSGILDGYTF
D: -; J: TRBJ2-7; V: TRBV5-1; size: many; CDR3: CASSLTPGQSYEQYF
D: TRBD1; J: TRBJ2-5; V: TRBV5-5; size: many; CDR3: CASSSWDRGFETQYF
D: TRBD2; J: TRBJ2-7; V: TRBV12-3/TRBV12-4; size: many; CDR3: CASSLGSGPSSYEQYF
D: TRBD2; J: TRBJ2-1; V: TRBV11-2; size: -; CDR3: CASSPERSGRAYYNEQFF
D: -; J: TRBJ2-7; V: TRBV19; size: -; CDR3: CASSIDPASYEQYF
D: -; J: TRBJ2-3; V: TRBV12-3/TRBV12-4; size: -; CDR3: CASSPGTDTQYF
D: -; J: TRBJ2-7; V: TRBV4-3; size: few; CDR3: CASSQSSGRDYEQYF
D: TRBD1; J: TRBJ2-6; V: TRBV27; size: -; CDR3: CASSQLPGTGDGANVLTF
D: TRBD1; J: TRBJ2-2; V: TRBV24-1; size: -; CDR3: CATSDYAGQGLNTGELFF
D: TRBD1; J: TRBJ2-2; V: TRBV11-2; size: few; CDR3: CASSLTGYRTGELFF
D: -; J: TRBJ1-2; V: TRBV12-3/TRBV12-4; size: many; CDR3: CASSFGRGYTF